A single sample is the source of the 16 T cell receptor beta chains below, sequenced in a study of blood T cell repertoires in COVID-19. Some clones are missing from TCRdb's copy, which holds only in-frame ones; the method was immunoSEQ multiplex PCR. Of roughly 120,000 clones listed, approximately 90% were seen once; the top ten hold over 7%. Sequences were obtained from peripheral blood. The receptors originated from a human donor in a cohort sampled during active COVID-19.

The V and J genes are TRBV5-1 and TRBJ2-1; maybe TRBD2 (6 bases). The germline CDR1 and CDR2 sequences are SGHRS and YFSETQ. The CDR3 is 15 amino acids. V lost 4 bases to trimming and J lost 8 bases, with 19 bases between them. CDR3 residues: CASSGRTDVLHEQFF. The CDR3 DNA follows: TGCGCCAGCAGCGGGAGGACGGACGTGCTGCATGAGCAGTTCTTC.

The V and J genes are TRBV18 and TRBJ1-4; a possible D gene is TRBD1 (5 bases). The CDR3 loop spans 16 amino acids. Trimming removed 1 base at V and 0 bases at J, with 9 bases between. CDR1 and CDR2 from the germline V gene are KGHSH and LQKENI. CDR3 sequence: CASSPQGHTTNEKLFF. CDR3 nucleotides: TGTGCCAGCTCACCACAAGGACATACAACTAATGAAAAACTGTTTTTT.

The chain combines TRBV19 with TRBJ2-7; 8 nucleotides match TRBD2. V was clipped by 5 bases and J by 0 bases; unmatched bases: 6. Germline CDR1 LNHDA, CDR2 SQIVND (reference sequence). The CDR3 has 15 residues. The CDR3 region has the DNA TGTGCCAGTAGTCACGGGGGGGAATCCTCCTACGAGCAGTACTTC. Protein product: CASSHGGESSYEQYF.

A few counts support this clone. The chain employs TRBV5-6 and TRBJ1-2, with 10 bases that match TRBD1. The CDR3 consists of 14 residues. J was trimmed by 8 bases and V by 0 bases; bases with no gene match: 4. The germline CDR1 and CDR2 sequences are SGHDT and YYEEEE. DNA for the CDR3: TGTGCCAGCAGCTTGGAGGGACAGGGGTTCGGCTACACCTTC. Protein: CASSLEGQGFGYTF. The variable domain in full, completed from reference TRBV5-6 and TRBJ1-2, reads DAGVTQSPTHLIKTRGQQVTLRCSPKSGHDTVSWYQQALGQGPQFIFQYYEEEERQRGNFPDRFSGHQFPNYSSELNVNALLLGDSALYLCASSLEGQGFGYTFGSGTRLTVV.

The chain uses TRBV4-2 and TRBJ2-7; D might be TRBD2 (6 bases). The CDR3 is made up of 17 amino acids. V lost 1 base to trimming and J lost 0 bases, with 16 bases between them. CDR1 LGHNA and CDR2 YNFKEQ come from the germline V gene. This CDR3 reads CASSQATGTESSYEQYF. In DNA, the CDR3 is TGTGCCAGCAGCCAAGCTACCGGGACTGAGAGCTCCTACGAGCAGTACTTC.

The chain recombines TRBV28 with TRBJ1-2; 9 bases agree with TRBD1. From germline, CDR1 is MDHEN and CDR2 SYDVKM. V trimming: 6 bases; J trimming: 4 bases; junction bases outside the gene matches: 9. The CDR3 totals 15 residues. CDR3 region: CASSIRDRVVYGYTF. The CDR3 bases are TGTGCCAGCAGCATCCGGGACAGGGTAGTCTATGGCTACACCTTC.

The J gene is TRBJ1-3, the V gene TRBV12-5, with TRBD1 identical over 9 bases. CDR3 size: 15 residues. Germline CDR1 is LGHNT and CDR2 is FRNRAP. V lost 4 bases and J lost 5; bases outside the gene matches: 6. The DNA for the CDR3 is TGTGCTAGTGGTTCCCCGGGACAGGGAAGAAACACCATATATTTT. Translating it yields CASGSPGQGRNTIYF.

J is TRBJ1-1 and V is TRBV7-9, with D uncertain. The CDR3 extends over 14 amino acids. The germline gives CDR1 SEHNR, CDR2 FQNEAQ (reference sequence). Deletions cut 5 bases from V and 1 base from J, with 11 bases between. The CDR3: CASSLFKKNTEAFF. The DNA of the CDR3 is TGTGCCAGCAGCCTGTTTAAAAAGAACACTGAAGCTTTCTTT. Looking up the rest from reference TRBV7-9 and TRBJ1-1 gives the full variable domain: DTGVSQNPRHKITKRGQNVTFRCDPISEHNRLYWYRQTLGQGPEFLTYFQNEAQLEKSRLLSDRFSAERPKGSFSTLEIQRTEQGDSAMYLCASSLFKKNTEAFFGQGTRLTVV.

The CDR3 coding sequence is TGTGCCACGGGAGGGACCGGTTATCAGCCCCAGCATTTT. Its protein is CATGGTGYQPQHF. The chain employs TRBV24-1 and TRBJ1-5, with D perhaps TRBD1 (5 bases). V was clipped by 10 bases and J by 5 bases, with 14 bases between them. In germline, CDR1 is KGHDR, CDR2 SFDVKD. This CDR3 comprises 13 residues.

The V and J genes are TRBV6-6 and TRBJ2-3; 14 positions agree with TRBD2. CDR3 length: 18 amino acids. Looked up from germline, CDR1 is MNHNY and CDR2 is SVGAGI (reference sequence). J was trimmed by 3 bases and V by 5 bases; bases with no gene match: 10. As DNA, the CDR3 is TGTGCCAGCAGTCCGAGGGGGACTAGCGGGAGAGTTACAGATACGCAGTATTTT. It yields the protein CASSPRGTSGRVTDTQYF.

This chain links TRBV6-4 with TRBJ2-3; 10 bases align to TRBD2. This CDR3 comprises 15 residues. Per the germline V gene, CDR1 is MRHNA and CDR2 is SNTAGT. The V gene end was trimmed by 6 bases and the J gene end by 1 base; junction bases not matched to a gene: 4. This CDR3 is CASRSLAGGTDTQYF. The CDR3 bases are TGTGCCAGCAGGAGTCTAGCGGGGGGCACAGATACGCAGTATTTT.

This sequence joins TRBV11-3 and TRBJ2-3, with 7 bases that match TRBD2. Germline loops: CDR1 SGHNT, CDR2 YENEEA. V dropped 7 bases and J dropped 1; count of bases not matched to a gene: 5. This CDR3 is 14 amino acids long. The CDR3 DNA sequence: TGTGCCAGCAATCGGGAGGCCCGCACAGATACGCAGTATTTT. This codes for CASNREARTDTQYF.

This clone was seen a few times. The chain joins TRBV10-2 to TRBJ2-7, with D unresolved. Germline V gene lookup returns CDR1 WSHSY and CDR2 SAAADI. The ends were cut back, 8 bases at V and 12 bases at J, with 17 bases in the middle. The CDR3 extends over 11 amino acids. Here the CDR3 DNA reads TGCGCCAGCGCCCTAGAGGCGATTCTGTACTTC. This translates into CASALEAILYF.

This clone was counted between two and nine times. The chain employs TRBV27 and TRBJ2-4; 10 positions match TRBD1. V trimming: 6 bases; J trimming: 9 bases; junction bases outside the gene matches: 8. This CDR3 spans 14 amino acids. The germline V gene has CDR1 MNHEY and CDR2 SMNVEV (reference sequence). CDR3: CASSRGTGVGIQYF. The CDR3 DNA is TGTGCCAGCAGCCGGGGGACAGGGGTCGGCATTCAGTACTTC.

The chain recombines TRBV4-2 with TRBJ2-7; D perhaps matches TRBD2 (5 bases). The CDR3 totals 13 residues. Trimming took off 4 bases at V and 2 bases at J, with 9 bases between the two ends. In germline, CDR1 is LGHNA, CDR2 YNFKEQ. Here the CDR3 DNA reads TGTGCCAGCAGCCCACCGGGAACCTACGAGCAGTACTTC. It encodes CASSPPGTYEQYF.

In its sample, this clone was seen once. The chain employs TRBV10-1 and TRBJ2-3, with TRBD2 matching 8 bases. Germline CDR1 is WNHNN and CDR2 is SYGVQD (reference sequence). After removal of 2 bases from V and 5 bases from J, the junction contained 6 bases not matched to a gene. This CDR3 contains 15 residues. As DNA, the CDR3 is TGCGCCAGCAGTGAGCGGGGGGGCCGAAGAGATACGCAGTATTTT. Protein product: CASSERGGRRDTQYF.